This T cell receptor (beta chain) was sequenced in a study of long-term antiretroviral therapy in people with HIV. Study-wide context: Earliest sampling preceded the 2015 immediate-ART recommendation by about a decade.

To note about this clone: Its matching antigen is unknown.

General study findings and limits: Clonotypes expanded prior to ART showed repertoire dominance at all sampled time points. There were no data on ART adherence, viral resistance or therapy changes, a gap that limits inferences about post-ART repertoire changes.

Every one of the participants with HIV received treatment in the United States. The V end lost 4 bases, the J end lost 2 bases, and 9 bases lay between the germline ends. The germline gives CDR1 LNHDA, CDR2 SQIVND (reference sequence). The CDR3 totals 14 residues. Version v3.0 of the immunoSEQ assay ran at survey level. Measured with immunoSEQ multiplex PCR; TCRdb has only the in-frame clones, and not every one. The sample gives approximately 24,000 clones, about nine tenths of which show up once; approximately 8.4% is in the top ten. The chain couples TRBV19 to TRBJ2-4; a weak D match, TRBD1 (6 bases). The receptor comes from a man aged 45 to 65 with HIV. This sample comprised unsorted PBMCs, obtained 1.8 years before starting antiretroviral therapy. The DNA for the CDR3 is TGTGCCAGTAGTAGTGACAGGTCCAAAAACATTCAGTACTTC. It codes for CASSSDRSKNIQYF.